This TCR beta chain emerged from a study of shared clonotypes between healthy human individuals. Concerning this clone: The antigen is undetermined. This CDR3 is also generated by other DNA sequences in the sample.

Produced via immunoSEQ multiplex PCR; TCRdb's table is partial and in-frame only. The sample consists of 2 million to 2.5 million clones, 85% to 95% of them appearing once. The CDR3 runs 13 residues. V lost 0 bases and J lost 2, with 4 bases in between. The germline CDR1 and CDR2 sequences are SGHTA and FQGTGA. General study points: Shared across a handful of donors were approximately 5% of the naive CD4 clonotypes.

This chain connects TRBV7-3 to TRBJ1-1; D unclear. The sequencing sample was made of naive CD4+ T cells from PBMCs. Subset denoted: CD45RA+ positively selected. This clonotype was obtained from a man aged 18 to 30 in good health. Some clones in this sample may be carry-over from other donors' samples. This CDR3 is CASSLTVNTEAFF. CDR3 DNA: TGTGCCAGCAGCTTAACCGTTAACACTGAAGCTTTCTTT.